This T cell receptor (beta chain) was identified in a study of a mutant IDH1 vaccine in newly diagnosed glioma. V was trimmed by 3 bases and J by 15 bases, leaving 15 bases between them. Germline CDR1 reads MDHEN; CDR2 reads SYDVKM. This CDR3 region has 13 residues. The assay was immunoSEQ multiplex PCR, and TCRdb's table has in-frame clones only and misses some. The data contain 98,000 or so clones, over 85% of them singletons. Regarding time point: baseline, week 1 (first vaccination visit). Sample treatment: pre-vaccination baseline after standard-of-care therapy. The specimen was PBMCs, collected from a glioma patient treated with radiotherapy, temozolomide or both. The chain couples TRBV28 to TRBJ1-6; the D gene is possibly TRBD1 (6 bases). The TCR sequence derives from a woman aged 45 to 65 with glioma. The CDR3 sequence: CASSFRGAAGLHF. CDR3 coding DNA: TGTGCCAGCAGTTTTCGGGGGGCGGCGGGCCTCCACTTT.